Sequencing of this T cell receptor (beta chain) was carried out in a study of blood T cell repertoires in COVID-19. This clone appeared a single time. The junction and the germline gene differ at one end; a read error may be behind it. Profiled with immunoSEQ multiplex PCR; TCRdb holds only in-frame clones, not every one. This sample has about 60,000 clones, with 80% to 90% found just once. This sequence originates from a human donor in a cohort sampled during active COVID-19. Sequencing was performed on peripheral blood.

CDR3 bases: TGTGCCAGCAGCCTAGCGGGGGGGTTTCTAGGTGAAAAACTGTTTTTT. Protein: CASSLAGGFLGEKLFF. V is TRBV7-6 and J is TRBJ1-4; maybe TRBD1 (5 bases). Germline V gene lookup returns CDR1 SGHVS and CDR2 FNYEAQ. This CDR3 is built from 16 residues.